This is a list of T cell receptor beta chains from one sample in a study of Graves' ophthalmopathy and Graves' hyperthyroidism. Using its own MiXCR run on the multiplex PCR reads, TCRdb lists one record per CDR3 protein. Of roughly 160,000 distinct CDR3 sequences in the sample, more than 30% were seen once. Sequenced sample: peripheral blood. These receptor sequences come from a woman in her thirties or forties with Graves' ophthalmopathy. CDR3s include the opening cysteine and the closing phenylalanine or tryptophan. D genes are given only for firm matches. Rows may omit the clone size; those that give it use once, few, many or a size class.

>NA|TRBD1|TRBV14|TRBJ2-7
TGTGCCAGCAGCCACGCGACAGGGCGCTACGAGCAGTACTTC
CASSHATGRYEQYF
>many|NA|TRBV20-1|TRBJ2-7
TGCAGTGCTAGATACGGGAGTGGCTACGAGCAGTACTTC
CSARYGSGYEQYF
>many|NA|TRBV7-2|TRBJ1-1
TGTGCCAGCAGCTTAGGGGGGTCTGGCACTGAAGCTTTCTTT
CASSLGGSGTEAFF
>NA|TRBD2|TRBV27|TRBJ2-2
TGTGCCAGCAGTTCAAGACTAGCGCCCCCTACTACGTGGGAGCTGTTTTTT
CASSSRLAPPTTWELFF
>few|NA|TRBV6-1|TRBJ2-7
TGTGCCAGCAGTGAAGGGGGAACCTACGAGCAGTACTTC
CASSEGGTYEQYF
>many|TRBD2|TRBV19|TRBJ2-7
TGTGCCAGTAGTACTACGACTAGCGCCTACGAGCAGTACTTC
CASSTTTSAYEQYF
>many|NA|TRBV10-2|TRBJ1-2
TGCGCCAGCAGTGCCGAACGGACTCTCTATGGCTACACCTTC
CASSAERTLYGYTF
>many|NA|TRBV6-2/TRBV6-3|TRBJ2-5
TGTGCCAGGGGACAAGAGACCCAGTACTTC
CARGQETQYF
>many|NA|TRBV30|TRBJ1-2
TGTGCCTGGAGGAAGGACAGCTATGGCTACACCTTC
CAWRKDSYGYTF
>NA|TRBD2|TRBV6-2/TRBV6-3|TRBJ2-7
TGTGCCAGCAGTTCGACTAGCGGCCCGCTAATATACTCCTACGAGCAGTACTTC
CASSSTSGPLIYSYEQYF
>NA|NA|TRBV7-3|TRBJ2-5
TGTGCCAGCAGCTCATCCCGTGGAGAGACCCAGTACTTC
CASSSSRGETQYF
>many|TRBD1|TRBV27|TRBJ2-7
TGTGCCAGCAGTTCCTCCTCCGGGACAGGTTACGAGCAGTACTTC
CASSSSSGTGYEQYF
>many|TRBD1|TRBV24-1|TRBJ1-2
TGTGCCACCAGTGATTTGAGGGGGCCCAGCGGTGGCTACACCTTC
CATSDLRGPSGGYTF
>few|NA|TRBV24-1|TRBJ1-6
TGTGCCACCAGTGAAGGGGGTTCACCCCTCCACTTT
CATSEGGSPLHF
>many|NA|TRBV9|TRBJ2-7
TGTGCCAGCAGCGTAGATCTCGGTCTCGAGCAGTACTTC
CASSVDLGLEQYF
>many|NA|TRBV20-1|TRBJ2-7
TGCAGTGCTACGGAGGCAGGCCTTAACGAGCAGTACTTC
CSATEAGLNEQYF
>NA|TRBD2|TRBV11-3|TRBJ2-7
TGTGCCAGCAGCCTAACCCCCGGCGGGAGCGACGAGCAGTACTTC
CASSLTPGGSDEQYF
>few|NA|TRBV12-3/TRBV12-4|TRBJ1-2
TGTGCCAGCAGTTCACAGGGTTGGGGCTATGGCTACACCTTC
CASSSQGWGYGYTF
>NA|NA|TRBV24-1|TRBJ2-7
TGTGCCACCAGTGATTACCGGGACGAGCAGTACTTC
CATSDYRDEQYF
>NA|NA|TRBV30|TRBJ2-7
TGTGCCTGGAGTTACGACACCGTTACCTACGAGCAGTACTTC
CAWSYDTVTYEQYF
>many|NA|TRBV27|TRBJ2-2
TGTGCCAGCAGTTTACTCGGGGGAATGAACACCGGGGAGCTGTTTTTT
CASSLLGGMNTGELFF
>once|NA|TRBV12-3/TRBV12-4|TRBJ2-7
TGTGCCAGCACTTCCTCTCGATTCGCCGAGCAGTACTTC
CASTSSRFAEQYF
>many|NA|TRBV5-8|TRBJ1-6
TGTGCCAGCAGCTTGCTGGGGGCGCTTAATTCACCCCTCCACTTT
CASSLLGALNSPLHF
>many|NA|TRBV3-1|TRBJ1-2
TGTGCCAGCAGCCAAGATCTTAACTATGGCTACACCTTC
CASSQDLNYGYTF
>NA|NA|TRBV7-8|TRBJ2-5
TGTGCCAGTACTCGGGAGACCCAGTACTTC
CASTRETQYF
>NA|NA|TRBV7-8|TRBJ1-5
TGTGCCAGCAGCTCATCGGTGGGGACCAATCAGCCCCAGCATTTT
CASSSSVGTNQPQHF
>once|TRBD2|TRBV11-2|TRBJ2-5
TGTGCCAGCAGCCTTCTAGCGGGGGGGCTCCTCGTTCCACAAGAGACCCAGTACTTC
CASSLLAGGLLVPQETQYF
>many|NA|TRBV5-1|TRBJ1-1
TGCGCCAGCAGCTTGCGTCGGCTGTACACTGAAGCTTTCTTT
CASSLRRLYTEAFF
>NA|TRBD1|TRBV20-1|TRBJ2-5
TGCAGTGCTAGAGACGGGACAGCAGGAGAGACCCAGTACTTC
CSARDGTAGETQYF
>NA|TRBD1|TRBV6-1|TRBJ1-2
TGTGCCAGCGACCGGGGGACAGGTGGCTACACCTTC
CASDRGTGGYTF
>once|TRBD1|TRBV12-3/TRBV12-4|TRBJ2-7
TGTGCCAGCAGGCCGGGACAGGCTCGTGAGCAGTACTTC
CASRPGQAREQYF
>many|NA|TRBV12-3/TRBV12-4|TRBJ1-2
TGTGCCAGCAGTTTTAGGAGGGAGGCTAACTATGGCTACACCTTC
CASSFRREANYGYTF
>once|TRBD1|TRBV6-1|TRBJ1-2
TGTGCCAGCAGGCGGACAGGGGGGGACTATGGTTACACCTTC
CASRRTGGDYGYTF
>NA|NA|TRBV9|TRBJ1-3
TGTGCCAGCAGCGTTTCGACAGGAATCTCTGGAAACACCATATATTTT
CASSVSTGISGNTIYF
>once|NA|TRBV12-3/TRBV12-4|TRBJ2-2
TGTGCCAGCAGTTTTGCAATCTTAGCCGGGGAGCTGTTTTTT
CASSFAILAGELFF
>NA|NA|TRBV12-5|TRBJ1-1
TGTGCTAGTGGTCGGCAGTCCAACACCGAAGCTTTCTTT
CASGRQSNTEAFF
>many|TRBD1|TRBV5-1|TRBJ1-1
TGCGCCAGCAGCTTTATCACAGGGGCCCAGAACACTGAAGCTTTCTTT
CASSFITGAQNTEAFF
>many|NA|TRBV6-5|TRBJ2-7
TGTGCCAGCCGCACTAGCCGCACCTACGAGCAGTACTTC
CASRTSRTYEQYF
>NA|TRBD1|TRBV6-5|TRBJ1-1
TGTGCCAGCAGTTCTCTAAGAATGGACAGGTTGACGACGGAAGCTTTCTTT
CASSSLRMDRLTTEAFF
>NA|NA|TRBV12-3/TRBV12-4|TRBJ1-2
TGTGCCAGCAGAGCAGGGGATGGCTACACCTTC
CASRAGDGYTF
>many|NA|TRBV28|TRBJ1-1
TGTGCCACCCGAGGGGGAGCAGAGCCTGAAGCTTTCTTT
CATRGGAEPEAFF
>few|TRBD2|TRBV6-2/TRBV6-3|TRBJ2-7
TGTGCCAGCAGTCCCTGGACTAGCACCTACGAGCAGTACTTC
CASSPWTSTYEQYF
>NA|NA|TRBV15|TRBJ1-5
TGTGCCACCAGAGAGAGGCGGACGGGGAATCAGCCCCAGCATTTT
CATRERRTGNQPQHF
>once|NA|TRBV12-3/TRBV12-4|TRBJ1-6
TGTGCCAGCAGGGGAAACCCGAATTCACCCCTCCACTTT
CASRGNPNSPLHF
>many|TRBD2|TRBV7-2|TRBJ2-5
TGTGCCAGCAGCTCCCGACTAGCGGGAGCAGAGACCCAGTACTTC
CASSSRLAGAETQYF
>many|TRBD1|TRBV28|TRBJ1-1
TGTGCCAGCAGTTTATTCGGGACAGGGGGCGCGGGCACTGAAGCTTTCTTT
CASSLFGTGGAGTEAFF
>NA|TRBD1|TRBV12-3/TRBV12-4|TRBJ1-5
TGTGCCAGCGCCCCCGCGGACAGGGGTGGTCAGCCCCAGCATTTT
CASAPADRGGQPQHF
>NA|NA|TRBV27|TRBJ1-2
TGTGCCAGCACTGGGCCAGGGGAGGGCTACACCTTC
CASTGPGEGYTF
>NA|TRBD2|TRBV2|TRBJ2-7
TGTGCCAGCAGCCTACTAGCGGGCCCCTACGAGCAGTACTTC
CASSLLAGPYEQYF
>many|NA|TRBV19|TRBJ1-1
TGTGCCAGTAGTATTTGGAACACTGAAGCTTTCTTT
CASSIWNTEAFF
>NA|NA|TRBV6-2/TRBV6-3|TRBJ1-1
TGTGCCAGCAGTTACCTCGGCACTGAAGCTTTCTTT
CASSYLGTEAFF
>many|TRBD2|TRBV12-3/TRBV12-4|TRBJ2-7
TGTGCCAGCAGTCCGGGACTAGCGGGGAATATCTACGAGCAGTACTTC
CASSPGLAGNIYEQYF
>NA|NA|TRBV11-1|TRBJ2-5
TGTGCCAGCAGCTTCGTCGGGATTGGGGAGACCCAGTACTTC
CASSFVGIGETQYF
>many|TRBD1|TRBV7-2|TRBJ1-1
TGTGCCAGCAGCCTAGTGGGTCCAGGGGGGAACACTGAAGCTTTCTTT
CASSLVGPGGNTEAFF
>many|TRBD2|TRBV24-1|TRBJ2-7
TGTGCCACCAGTGATTCCGGGACTAGCGAACCCTACGAGCAGTACTTC
CATSDSGTSEPYEQYF